Each of the 20 T cell receptor beta chains below was sequenced from the same sample in a study of T-cell memory formation after mild COVID-19. From the 5' RACE reads, TCRdb called clonotypes with MiXCR, one entry per CDR3 protein. The top ten hold 7% to 9.5% of the sample, which has 350,000 to 450,000 distinct CDR3 sequences, roughly a quarter seen once. Specimen: PBMCs or a T cell subset sorted from them (not recorded which). The receptors stem from an adult woman who had mild COVID-19 (a few samples of this study predate the infection). Cell type and time point are not known.

This clonotype was observed a handful of times. The rearrangement links TRBV11-3 to TRBJ2-1; no firm D call. CDR1 is SGHNT, CDR2 YENEEA, per germline. This CDR3 has 14 residues. V dropped 2 bases and J dropped 6 bases, with 11 bases sitting between them. The CDR3 here is CASSLHSAVNEQFF. CDR3 DNA sequence: TGTGCCAGCAGCTTACATTCGGCGGTCAATGAGCAGTTCTTC.

In its sample, this clonotype was seen a few times. The J gene is TRBJ1-2, the V gene TRBV5-6; 8 bases agree with TRBD1. V lost 6 bases, J lost 8 bases, and 9 bases stayed unmatched. CDR1 and CDR2 (germline): SGHDT, YYEEEE. The CDR3 length is 13 residues. CDR3 region: CASIWQGAQGYTF. For the CDR3, the DNA is TGTGCCAGCATTTGGCAGGGGGCGCAGGGCTACACCTTC.

CDR3 region: CASSSGTSGGPQFF. The CDR3 DNA sequence: TGTGCCAGCAGTTCTGGGACTAGCGGGGGACCACAGTTCTTC. V and J are TRBV27 and TRBJ2-1, with 14 bases fitting TRBD2. The CDR3 spans 14 residues. Looked up from germline, CDR1 is MNHEY and CDR2 is SMNVEV (reference sequence). V shed 4 bases, J shed 13 bases, and the junction held 6 bases outside the gene matches.

V is TRBV7-9 and J is TRBJ2-7; D may be TRBD1 (6 bases). CDR1 is SEHNR and CDR2 is FQNEAQ in the germline V gene (reference sequence). CDR3 length equals 12 residues. The V end lost 10 bases, the J end lost 6 bases, and 16 bases lay between the germline ends. The CDR3 protein is CATQGNRAEQYF. CDR3 DNA sequence: TGTGCCACCCAGGGGAACAGGGCCGAGCAGTACTTC.

The DNA for the CDR3 is TGCAGTGCCACTACAGGGAACGAGCAGTACTTC. Translating gives CSATTGNEQYF. V usage is TRBV20-1 and J usage is TRBJ2-7; TRBD1 might be the D (6 bases). This CDR3 is built from 11 residues. Trimming cost V 6 bases and J 5 bases, with 11 bases left between them. Germline CDR1 DFQATT, CDR2 SNEGSKA (reference sequence).

This sequence joins TRBV4-2 and TRBJ2-3, with D unclear. Germline assignment: CDR1 LGHNA and CDR2 YNFKEQ. The CDR3 extends over 16 amino acids. V lost 1 base to trimming and J lost 3 bases, with 14 bases between them. CDR3 sequence (DNA): TGTGCCAGCAGCCAAGGGGCTGTGGGTGCTACAGATACGCAGTATTTT. Translation gives CASSQGAVGATDTQYF.

This clonotype was detected only a few times. CDR3 bases: TGTGCCAGCACGGTTGAGGGAGAAAGCACAGATACGCAGTATTTT. It yields the protein CASTVEGESTDTQYF. V and J are TRBV5-8 and TRBJ2-3, with a weak D call TRBD2 (5 bases). The CDR3 covers 15 residues. Trimming took off 6 bases at V and 0 bases at J, with 14 bases between the two ends. CDR1 is SGHTS, CDR2 YDEGEE, per germline.

The rearrangement links TRBV6-2 or TRBV6-3 to TRBJ1-2; 8 bases are shared with TRBD1. Germline trimming cut 9 bases from V and 3 bases from J; bases unmatched to any gene: 3. Germline CDR1 MNHEY, CDR2 SVGEGT. This CDR3 spans 12 amino acids. Written as DNA, the CDR3 is TGTGCCAGTCGACAGGGGCACTATGGCTACACCTTC. Its protein product is CASRQGHYGYTF.

This chain joins TRBV5-4 and TRBJ2-7, with TRBD1 as a possible D gene (6 bases). V dropped 2 bases and J dropped 2 bases, with 14 bases sitting between them. Germline V gene data show CDR1 as SGHNT and CDR2 as YYREEE (reference sequence). The CDR3 totals 15 residues. The CDR3 loop is CASSLSKDSTYEQYF. For the CDR3, the DNA is TGTGCCAGCAGCTTAAGTAAGGACAGCACCTACGAGCAGTACTTC. Together with reference TRBV5-4 and TRBJ2-7, the CDR3 gives the full variable domain: ETGVTQSPTHLIKTRGQQVTLRCSSQSGHNTVSWYQQALGQGPQFIFQYYREEENGRGNFPPRFSGLQFPNYSSELNVNALELDDSALYLCASSLSKDSTYEQYFGPGTRLTVT.

This clonotype appeared a single time. The chain has TRBV25-1 and TRBJ2-1; D remains ambiguous. Germline V gene data show CDR1 as MGHDK and CDR2 as SYGVNS. This CDR3 region has 14 residues. Trimming removed 7 bases at V and 0 bases at J, with 10 bases between. The CDR3 loop is CASTPLSSYNEQFF. The CDR3 bases are TGTGCCAGCACACCACTGAGCTCCTACAATGAGCAGTTCTTC. Full variable domain (outside the CDR3, taken from reference TRBV25-1 and TRBJ2-1): EADIYQTPRYLVIGTGKKITLECSQTMGHDKMYWYQQDPGMELHLIHYSYGVNSTEKGDLSSESTVSRIRTEHFPLTLESARPSHTSQYLCASTPLSSYNEQFFGPGTRLTVL.

J is TRBJ2-1 and V is TRBV20-1; 14 nucleotides match TRBD2. Germline values: CDR1 DFQATT, CDR2 SNEGSKA (reference sequence). This CDR3 contains 17 residues. V dropped 0 bases and J dropped 6; count of bases not matched to a gene: 7. The CDR3 DNA follows: TGCAGTGCTAGAGATGTGACTAGCGGGAGGGCCGCCAATGAGCAGTTCTTC. Residues: CSARDVTSGRAANEQFF.

This clonotype was found a few times. V gene TRBV29-1 combines with J gene TRBJ2-1; 8 bases fit TRBD2. Germline lookup yields CDR1 SQVTM and CDR2 ANQGSEA. Trimming removed 4 bases from V and 1 base from J; junction bases left unmatched: 6. The CDR3 length is 15 residues. In nucleotides, the CDR3 is TGCAGCGTTGCCGGGAGGGCGGGGTCCTACAATGAGCAGTTCTTC. Protein product: CSVAGRAGSYNEQFF.

This chain connects TRBV6-5 to TRBJ2-3; D perhaps matches TRBD2 (5 bases). V shed 2 bases and J shed 4 bases, with 10 bases lying between them. The germline gives CDR1 MNHEY, CDR2 SVGAGI. The CDR3 sequence is 14 residues long. The CDR3 reads CASSYEGQADTQYF. The CDR3 bases are TGTGCCAGCAGTTACGAGGGCCAGGCAGATACGCAGTATTTT.

V and J are TRBV10-3 and TRBJ2-7; D unresolved. The germline CDR1 and CDR2 sequences are ENHRY and SYGVKD. The V end lost 2 bases, the J end lost 4 bases, and 6 bases lay between the germline ends. CDR3 length equals 12 residues. CDR3 in amino acids: CAISEMEYEQYF. The CDR3 DNA reads as TGTGCCATCAGTGAGATGGAATACGAGCAGTACTTC.

This clonotype was seen more than once but under ten times. The chain uses TRBV20-1 and TRBJ2-5, with 7 bases identical to TRBD1. Germline lookup yields CDR1 DFQATT and CDR2 SNEGSKA (reference sequence). V lost 3 bases to trimming and J lost 3 bases; unmatched junction nucleotides: 10. CDR3 size: 15 residues. In nucleotides, the CDR3 is TGCAGTGCTAGTACTTACAACAGGGGAAAAGAGACCCAGTACTTC. The encoded protein is CSASTYNRGKETQYF.

The J gene is TRBJ2-7, the V gene TRBV6-1, with 7 bases matching TRBD1. This CDR3 region has 16 residues. Germline CDR1 is MNHNS and CDR2 is SASEGT. Unmatched junction bases numbered 9, after V lost 4 bases and J lost 0 bases. Written as DNA, the CDR3 is TGTGCCAGCAGTGTTACTCCGGGACAGAGCTCCTACGAGCAGTACTTC. Protein product: CASSVTPGQSSYEQYF.

The chain recombines TRBV4-1 with TRBJ2-3; the D gene is possibly TRBD2 (7 bases). V was trimmed by 4 bases and J by 4 bases, leaving 12 bases between them. The CDR3 has 14 residues. CDR1 is MGHRA and CDR2 is YSYEKL in the germline V gene. The CDR3 DNA reads TGCGCCAGCAGCCGTGGCGGGGGCCCAGATACGCAGTATTTT. Amino acids: CASSRGGGPDTQYF.

The V gene is TRBV15, the J gene TRBJ1-5; D remains unclear. The CDR3 has 16 amino acids. The germline CDR1 and CDR2 sequences are LNHNV and YYDKDF (reference sequence). V was cut by 0 bases and J by 0 bases, with 9 bases left in between. The CDR3 loop is CATSREEVYSNQPQHF. The CDR3 DNA reads TGTGCCACCAGCAGAGAGGAGGTCTATAGCAATCAGCCCCAGCATTTT.

V is TRBV12-3 or TRBV12-4 and J is TRBJ2-1; 10 positions agree with TRBD1. V was pared by 5 bases and J by 4 bases, with 2 bases of the junction left unmatched. The CDR3 loop spans 14 amino acids. The CDR3 nucleotides read TGTGCCAGCAGTCCGGACAGGGGGTACAATGAGCAGTTCTTC. Translation gives CASSPDRGYNEQFF.

This clonotype was detected a few times. V usage is TRBV6-5 and J usage is TRBJ2-3; TRBD1 agrees at 7 bases. Trimming removed 2 bases from V and 1 base from J; junction bases left unmatched: 9. CDR1 is MNHEY, CDR2 SVGAGI, per germline. CDR3 length: 17 residues. CDR3 nucleotide sequence: TGTGCCAGCAGTTACGGTCTCGGACAGGACGGCACAGATACGCAGTATTTT. Amino acids: CASSYGLGQDGTDTQYF.